This paragraph covers one TCR beta chain sequence. The antigen is undetermined. This sample was included in a study of cytomegalovirus exposure and HLA in healthy donors. The PCR employed 60 Vbeta primers together with 13 Jbeta primers. This table comes from immunoSEQ multiplex PCR, and its TCRdb copy is limited to in-frame clones, with some not included. This table holds some 160,000 clones, roughly 80% found once. General study findings and limits: Presence/absence results assume similar sequencing depth per donor, which may not hold. Among the sequence variants, a highly shared cluster was likely an artifact of sequencing. Cytomegalovirus status was reportedly diagnosed by the classifier with high sensitivity and specificity.

Source material: PBMCs. The receptor's source is a man between 60 and 75 years old in good health and CMV-seronegative.

CDR3 nucleotides: TGTGCCACCTTAAGCCAGGGCGGTTCTTACGAGCAGTACTTC. This gives the protein CATLSQGGSYEQYF. This chain uses TRBV5-4 with TRBJ2-7, with D tentatively TRBD1 (5 bases). The germline gives CDR1 SGHNT, CDR2 YYREEE (reference sequence). Trimming took off 9 bases at V and 4 bases at J, with 20 bases between the two ends. CDR3 length: 14 residues.